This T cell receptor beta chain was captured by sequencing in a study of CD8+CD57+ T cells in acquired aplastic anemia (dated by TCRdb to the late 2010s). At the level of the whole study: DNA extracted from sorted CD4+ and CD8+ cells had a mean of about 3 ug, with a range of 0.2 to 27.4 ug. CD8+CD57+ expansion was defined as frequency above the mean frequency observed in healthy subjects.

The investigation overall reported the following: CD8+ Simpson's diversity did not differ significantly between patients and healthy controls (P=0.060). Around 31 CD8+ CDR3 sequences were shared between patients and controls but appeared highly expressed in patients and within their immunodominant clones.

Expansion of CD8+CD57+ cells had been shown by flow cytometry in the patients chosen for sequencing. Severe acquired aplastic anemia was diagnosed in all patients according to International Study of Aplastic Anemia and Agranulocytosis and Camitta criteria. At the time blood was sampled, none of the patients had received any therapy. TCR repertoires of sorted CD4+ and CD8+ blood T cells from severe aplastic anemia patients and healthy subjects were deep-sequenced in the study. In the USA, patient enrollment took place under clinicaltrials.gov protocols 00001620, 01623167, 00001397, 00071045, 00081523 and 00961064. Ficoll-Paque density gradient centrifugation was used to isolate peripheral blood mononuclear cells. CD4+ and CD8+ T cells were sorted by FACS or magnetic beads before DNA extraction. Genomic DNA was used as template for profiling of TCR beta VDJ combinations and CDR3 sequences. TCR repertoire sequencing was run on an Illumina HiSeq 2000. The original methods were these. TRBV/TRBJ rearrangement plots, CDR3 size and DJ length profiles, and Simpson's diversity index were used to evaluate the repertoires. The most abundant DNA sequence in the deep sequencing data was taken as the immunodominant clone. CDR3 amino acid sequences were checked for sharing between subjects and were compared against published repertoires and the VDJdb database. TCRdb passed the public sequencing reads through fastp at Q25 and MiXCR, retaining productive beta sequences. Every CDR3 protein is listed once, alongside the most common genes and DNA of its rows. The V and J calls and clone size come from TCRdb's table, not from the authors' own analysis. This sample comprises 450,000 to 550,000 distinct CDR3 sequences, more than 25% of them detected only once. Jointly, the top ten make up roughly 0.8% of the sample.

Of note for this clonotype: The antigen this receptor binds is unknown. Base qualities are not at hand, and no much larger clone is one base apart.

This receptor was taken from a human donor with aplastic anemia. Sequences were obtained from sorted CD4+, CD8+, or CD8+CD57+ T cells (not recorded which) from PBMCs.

DNA sequence: TGTGCCAGTCGACCTATACAGGCTACGGGCATGGCTTTCTTT. This translates into CASRPIQATGMAFF. This chain joins TRBV28 to TRBJ1-1; the D gene is possibly TRBD1, with 5 bases matching. Taken from cysteine to phenylalanine, the CDR3 has 14 residues. The kept DNA is CDR3 alone, 42 bases in frame from the first base. The V end loses 9 bases and the J end loses 11 bases, and a stretch of 25 bases separates them. Based on the germline V gene, the CDR1 and CDR2 sequences are MDHEN and SYDVKM.